What follows is one T cell receptor (beta chain) and its context. Its antigen is undetermined. Second-dose recipients at about 4 or about 12 weeks were treated as one pooled group. The data were obtained in a study of T cell responses to AZD1222 COVID-19 vaccine. The V and J ends lost 7 bases and 6 bases, in that order; junction bases with no gene match: 5. The CDR3 contains 12 residues. The germline gives CDR1 LNHDA, CDR2 SQIVND (reference sequence). Study outcomes and limitations: Regions 160-218 and 743-854 dominated among vaccine-associated CD4 TCRs spanning spike. Only a handful of AZD1222 recipients were seropositive at baseline. Of spike-specific TCRs, nearly half reportedly target regions left unmutated in variants.

Method: immunoSEQ multiplex PCR; TCRdb's copy keeps in-frame clones and lacks some. This repertoire shows approximately 130,000 clones, about 88% found once; its top ten account for 8% to 10%. The rearrangement joins TRBV19 to TRBJ1-2; 7 bases line up with TRBD1. The TCR sequence derives from an adult who received the AZD1222 COVID-19 vaccine. The sequencing here drew on peripheral blood, taken 28 days after the second AZD1222 dose. This chain's CDR3 is CASTDRPNGYTF. CDR3 nucleotides: TGTGCCAGTACGGACAGGCCCAATGGCTACACCTTC.